This passage covers 6 T cell receptor beta chains from one sample sequenced in a study of cytomegalovirus exposure and HLA in healthy donors. Vbeta (60) and Jbeta (13) primers were used in the PCR. Sequencing was performed with immunoSEQ multiplex PCR; in TCRdb, only in-frame clones are kept and a portion is missing. The sample has around 150,000 clones, about 60% seen once. Input material: PBMCs. All receptors derive from a woman between 55 and 75 years old in good health and CMV-seropositive.

CDR3 in DNA: TGCAGCGTTGTATCGGAGCCAGGGTCCTACGAGCAGTACTTC. It codes for CSVVSEPGSYEQYF. V gene TRBV29-1 combines with J gene TRBJ2-7, with D possibly matching TRBD1 (5 bases). The CDR3 runs 14 residues. Trimming removed 4 bases at V and 1 base at J, with 14 bases between. The V gene's germline CDR1 is SQVTM and CDR2 ANQGSEA.

The rearrangement links TRBV6-6 to TRBJ2-7; maybe TRBD2 (6 bases). The length of the CDR3 is 16 residues. The germline CDR1 and CDR2 sequences are MNHNY and SVGAGI (reference sequence). The ends were cut back, 6 bases at V and 7 bases at J, with 25 bases in the middle. The CDR3 region has the DNA TGTGCCAGCAGAAGTCAGGCTAGCAGGAGGGTGGGGGAGCAGTACTTC. Its protein product is CASRSQASRRVGEQYF.

V usage is TRBV2 and J usage is TRBJ2-2; 10 bases map to TRBD1. The length of the CDR3 is 15 residues. V was clipped by 5 bases and J by 6 bases; unmatched bases: 6. Germline V gives CDR1 SNHLY, CDR2 FYNNEI. CDR3 protein: CASSRQGAMAGELFF. The CDR3 DNA reads TGTGCCAGCAGTCGACAGGGGGCAATGGCCGGGGAGCTGTTTTTT.

This clone has just a few counts. This rearrangement joins TRBV10-3 to TRBJ1-5, with a possible D match to TRBD1 (5 bases). CDR1 and CDR2 from the germline V gene are ENHRY and SYGVKD. There are 14 residues in the CDR3. The V end lost 3 bases, the J end lost 5 bases, and 11 bases lay between the germline ends. The CDR3 nucleotides read TGTGCCATCAGTGAACGACGGGGGGATCAGCCCCAGCATTTT. Its translation: CAISERRGDQPQHF.

For the CDR3, the DNA is TGCGCCAGCAGCCAAGCAGGACAGGGAGACTATGGCTACACCTTC. Translation: CASSQAGQGDYGYTF. V usage is TRBV4-1 and J usage is TRBJ1-2; 8 bases are shared with TRBD1. V gave up 1 base and J gave up 3 bases; unmatched junction bases: 4. Germline values: CDR1 MGHRA, CDR2 YSYEKL. This CDR3 is 15 amino acids long.

V and J are TRBV6-5 and TRBJ2-2; tentatively, D is TRBD1 (5 bases). The V end lost 6 bases, the J end lost 7 bases, and 12 bases lay between the germline ends. Per germline, CDR1 MNHEY and CDR2 SVGAGI. The CDR3 is 13 residues long. The CDR3 region has the DNA TGTGCCAGCAGAGCTCAGGGTTTCGGGGAGCTGTTTTTT. Protein sequence: CASRAQGFGELFF.